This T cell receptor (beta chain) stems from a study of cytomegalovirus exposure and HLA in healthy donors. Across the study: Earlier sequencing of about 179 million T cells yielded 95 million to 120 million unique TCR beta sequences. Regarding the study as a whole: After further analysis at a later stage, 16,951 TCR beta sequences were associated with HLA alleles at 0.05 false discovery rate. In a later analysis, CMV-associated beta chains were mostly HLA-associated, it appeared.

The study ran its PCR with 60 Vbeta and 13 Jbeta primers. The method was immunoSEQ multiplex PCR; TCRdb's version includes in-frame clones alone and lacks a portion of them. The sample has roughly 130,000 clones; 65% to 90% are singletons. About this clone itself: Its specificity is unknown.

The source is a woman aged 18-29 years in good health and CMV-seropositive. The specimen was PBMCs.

The CDR3, as DNA: TGTGCCAGCAGTTACCGCGGGGGTAGTGAAGATACGCAGTATTTT. This codes for CASSYRGGSEDTQYF. The chain employs TRBV6-5 and TRBJ2-3; 7 bases are a match to TRBD2. The V and J ends lost 2 bases and 5 bases, in that order; junction bases with no gene match: 7. This CDR3 is built from 15 residues. Germline V gives CDR1 MNHEY, CDR2 SVGAGI.